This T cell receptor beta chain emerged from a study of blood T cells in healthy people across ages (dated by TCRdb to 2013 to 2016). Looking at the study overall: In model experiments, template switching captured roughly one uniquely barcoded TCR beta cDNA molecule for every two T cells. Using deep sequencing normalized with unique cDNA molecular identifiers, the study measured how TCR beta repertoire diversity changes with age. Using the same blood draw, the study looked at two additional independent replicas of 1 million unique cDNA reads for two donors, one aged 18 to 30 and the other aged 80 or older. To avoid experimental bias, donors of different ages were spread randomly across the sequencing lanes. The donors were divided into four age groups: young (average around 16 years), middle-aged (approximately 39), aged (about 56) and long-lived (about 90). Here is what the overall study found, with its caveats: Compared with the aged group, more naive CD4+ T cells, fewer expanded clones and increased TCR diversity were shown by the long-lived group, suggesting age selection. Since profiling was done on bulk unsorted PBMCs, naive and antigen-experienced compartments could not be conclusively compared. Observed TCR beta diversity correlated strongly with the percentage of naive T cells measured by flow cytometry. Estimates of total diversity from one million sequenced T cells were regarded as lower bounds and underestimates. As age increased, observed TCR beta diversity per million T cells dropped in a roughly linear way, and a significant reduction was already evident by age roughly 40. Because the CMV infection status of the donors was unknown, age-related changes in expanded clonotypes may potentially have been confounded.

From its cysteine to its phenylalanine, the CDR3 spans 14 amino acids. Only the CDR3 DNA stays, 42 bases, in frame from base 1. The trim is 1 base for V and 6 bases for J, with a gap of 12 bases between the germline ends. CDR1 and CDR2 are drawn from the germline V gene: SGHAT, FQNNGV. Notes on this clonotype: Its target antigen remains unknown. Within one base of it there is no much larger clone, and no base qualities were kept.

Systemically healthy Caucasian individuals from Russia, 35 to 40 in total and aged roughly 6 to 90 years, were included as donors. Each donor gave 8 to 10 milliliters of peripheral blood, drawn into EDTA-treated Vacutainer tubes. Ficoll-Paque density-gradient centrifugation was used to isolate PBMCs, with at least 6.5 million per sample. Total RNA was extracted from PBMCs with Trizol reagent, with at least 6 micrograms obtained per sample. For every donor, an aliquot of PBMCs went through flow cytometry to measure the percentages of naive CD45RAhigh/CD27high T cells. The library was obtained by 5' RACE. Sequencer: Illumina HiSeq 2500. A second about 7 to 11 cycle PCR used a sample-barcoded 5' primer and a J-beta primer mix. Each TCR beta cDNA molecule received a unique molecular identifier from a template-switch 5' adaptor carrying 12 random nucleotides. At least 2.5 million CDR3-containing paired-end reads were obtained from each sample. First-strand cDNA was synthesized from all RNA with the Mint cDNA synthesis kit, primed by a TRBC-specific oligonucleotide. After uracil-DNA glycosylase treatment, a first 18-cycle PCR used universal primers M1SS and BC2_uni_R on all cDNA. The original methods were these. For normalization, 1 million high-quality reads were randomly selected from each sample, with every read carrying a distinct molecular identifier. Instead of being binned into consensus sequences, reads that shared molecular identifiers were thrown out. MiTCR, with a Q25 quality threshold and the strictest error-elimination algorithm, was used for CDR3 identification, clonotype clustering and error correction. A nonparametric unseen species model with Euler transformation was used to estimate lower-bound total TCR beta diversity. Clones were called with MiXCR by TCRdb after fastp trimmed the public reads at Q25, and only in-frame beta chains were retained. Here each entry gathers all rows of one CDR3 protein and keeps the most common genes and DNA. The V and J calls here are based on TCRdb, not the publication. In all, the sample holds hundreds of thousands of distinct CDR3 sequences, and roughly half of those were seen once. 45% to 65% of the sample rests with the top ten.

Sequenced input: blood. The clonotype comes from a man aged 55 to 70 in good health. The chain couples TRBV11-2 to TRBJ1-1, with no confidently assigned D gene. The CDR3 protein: CASSLGSHLAEAFF. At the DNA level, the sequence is TGTGCCAGCAGCTTAGGAAGCCACCTCGCTGAAGCTTTCTTT. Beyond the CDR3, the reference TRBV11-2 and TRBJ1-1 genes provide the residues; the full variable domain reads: EAGVAQSPRYKIIEKRQSVAFWCNPISGHATLYWYQQILGQGPKLLIQFQNNGVVDDSQLPKDRFSAERLKGVDSTLKIQPAKLEDSAVYLCASSLGSHLAEAFFGQGTRLTVV.